The rows below give T cell receptor beta chains drawn from one sample of a study of blood T cell repertoires in COVID-19. Clones were read by immunoSEQ multiplex PCR, and TCRdb kept only the in-frame ones, dropping some. The sample holds roughly 220,000 clones, roughly 76% seen once. Sequenced: peripheral blood. Source of these receptors: a woman of 80 years or more with COVID-19, enrolled during active disease. Each CDR3 is given without its conserved first and last residue.

V gene	J gene	CDR3 protein
TRBV30	TRBJ2-3	AWSPTFGQPRTDTQY
TRBV28	TRBJ1-1	ASRPSPFRGKNTEAF
TRBV7-3	TRBJ2-1	ASSLISGTVYNEQF
TRBV7-8	TRBJ1-1	ASSSRQTTEAF
TRBV15	TRBJ2-3	ATSRELRTGDTDTQY
TRBV18	TRBJ1-6	ASSPRGYRVQDTPYNSPLH
TRBV7-3	TRBJ2-1	ASSPRTRQGGEQF
TRBV5-8	TRBJ2-7	ASTTPGIPYEQY
TRBV5-1	TRBJ1-3	ASSPGQHSGNTIY
TRBV14	TRBJ2-3	ASSQRRGGPDTQY
TRBV7-8	TRBJ1-5	ASSWAGTGVSNQPQH
TRBV28	TRBJ1-5	ASSATSGGGNQPQH
TRBV11-2	TRBJ2-6	ASSSDRAGANVLT
TRBV27	TRBJ1-2	ASSPRGNGYT
TRBV6-5	TRBJ2-4	ASMGGGKAKNIQY
TRBV11-2	TRBJ2-1	ASSLSGRIRSYNEQF
TRBV6-1	TRBJ1-1	ASSEAGRGTEAF
TRBV6-4	TRBJ2-1	ASSGGDYNEQF
TRBV5-6	TRBJ1-1	ASSFLTANTEAF
TRBV28	TRBJ2-2	ASRLRGGLTGELF
TRBV7-2	TRBJ2-5	ASSFNRVGETQY
TRBV3-1/TRBV3-2	TRBJ1-4	ASSQVLESNEKLF
TRBV2	TRBJ1-5	ASQGQGSNQPQH
TRBV25-1	TRBJ1-5	ASSDSGRLFNQPQH
TRBV5-1	TRBJ2-1	ASSGGGTSGGNEQF
TRBV28	TRBJ1-6	ASRYRRDSPLH
TRBV4-3	TRBJ2-1	ASSQAVGDRGANEQF
TRBV7-2	TRBJ2-7	ASSFRLAGDEQY
TRBV5-6	TRBJ1-1	ASSARQGRIAEAF
TRBV4-2	TRBJ2-7	ASSQENYVPYEQY
TRBV25-1	TRBJ2-3	ASLAGSDTQY
TRBV7-3	TRBJ1-5	ASSTGPDQPQH
TRBV6-2/TRBV6-3	TRBJ2-7	ASSYGELAGQSSYEQY
TRBV7-7	TRBJ2-5	ASSGGQGETQY
TRBV5-1	TRBJ2-1	ASSLSGVVYEQF
TRBV29-1	TRBJ1-1	SVDLGANTEAF
TRBV28	TRBJ1-5	ASTGHKANSNQPQH
TRBV7-2	TRBJ1-2	ASSGEGRGGYT
TRBV4-1	TRBJ1-6	ASSQEQKFNSPLH
TRBV2	TRBJ1-1	ASSEETVNTEAF
TRBV19	TRBJ2-3	ASSRGRTYTDTQY
TRBV5-4	TRBJ1-1	ASSLEGRGVEAF
TRBV7-6	TRBJ1-1	ASSSQGARGTEAF
TRBV28	TRBJ2-7	ASSEGGAGGGYEQY
TRBV2	TRBJ1-5	ASAREVDSNQPQH
TRBV29-1	TRBJ2-2	SVQWRSNTGELF
TRBV23-1	TRBJ1-6	ASSPGLGGSDNSPLH
TRBV5-4	TRBJ2-7	ASSPPQGARRDEQY
TRBV7-3	TRBJ2-3	ASSLRGVRDTQY
TRBV6-5	TRBJ2-2	ASKSGSISGELF